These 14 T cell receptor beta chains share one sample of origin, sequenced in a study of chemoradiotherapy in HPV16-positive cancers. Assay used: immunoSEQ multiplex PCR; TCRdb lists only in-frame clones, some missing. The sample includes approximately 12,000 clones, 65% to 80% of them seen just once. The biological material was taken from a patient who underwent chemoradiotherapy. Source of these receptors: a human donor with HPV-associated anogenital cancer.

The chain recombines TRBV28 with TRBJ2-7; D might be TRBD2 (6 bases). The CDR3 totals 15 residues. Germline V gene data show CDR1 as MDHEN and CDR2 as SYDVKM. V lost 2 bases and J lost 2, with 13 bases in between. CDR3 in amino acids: CASSLIIGGPYEQYF. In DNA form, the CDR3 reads TGTGCCAGCAGTTTAATTATCGGGGGACCCTACGAGCAGTACTTC.

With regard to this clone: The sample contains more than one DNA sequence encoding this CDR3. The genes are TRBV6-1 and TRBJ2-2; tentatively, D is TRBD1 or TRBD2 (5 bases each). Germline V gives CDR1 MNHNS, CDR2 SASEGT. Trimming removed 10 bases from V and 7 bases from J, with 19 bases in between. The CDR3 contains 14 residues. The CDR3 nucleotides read TGTGCCACCCCCCCTAGCACTGACAGCGGGGAGCTGTTTTTT. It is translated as CATPPSTDSGELFF.

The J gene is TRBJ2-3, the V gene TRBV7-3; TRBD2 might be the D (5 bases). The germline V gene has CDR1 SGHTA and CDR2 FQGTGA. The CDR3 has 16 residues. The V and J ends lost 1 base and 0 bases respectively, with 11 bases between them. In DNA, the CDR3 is TGTGCCAGCAGCTTAATGGTGGGCGGGAGCACAGATACGCAGTATTTT. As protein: CASSLMVGGSTDTQYF.

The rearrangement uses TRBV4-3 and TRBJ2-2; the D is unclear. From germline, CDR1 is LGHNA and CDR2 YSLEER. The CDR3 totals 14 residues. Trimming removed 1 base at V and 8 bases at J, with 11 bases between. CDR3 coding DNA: TGCGCCAGCAGCCAAGGGACCCTCGGGGGGGAGCTGTTTTTT. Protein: CASSQGTLGGELFF.

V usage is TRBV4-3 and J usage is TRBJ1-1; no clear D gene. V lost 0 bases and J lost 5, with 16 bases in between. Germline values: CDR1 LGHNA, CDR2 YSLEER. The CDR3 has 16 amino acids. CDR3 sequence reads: CASSQDAKGSYTEAFF. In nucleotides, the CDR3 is TGCGCCAGCAGCCAAGATGCGAAAGGTTCCTATACTGAAGCTTTCTTT.

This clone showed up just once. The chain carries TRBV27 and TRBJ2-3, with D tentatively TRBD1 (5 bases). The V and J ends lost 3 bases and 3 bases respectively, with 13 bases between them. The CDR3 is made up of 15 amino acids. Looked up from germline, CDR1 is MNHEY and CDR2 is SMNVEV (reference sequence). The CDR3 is CASSFWQGRTDTQYF. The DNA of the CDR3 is TGTGCCAGCAGTTTTTGGCAGGGTCGGACAGATACGCAGTATTTT.

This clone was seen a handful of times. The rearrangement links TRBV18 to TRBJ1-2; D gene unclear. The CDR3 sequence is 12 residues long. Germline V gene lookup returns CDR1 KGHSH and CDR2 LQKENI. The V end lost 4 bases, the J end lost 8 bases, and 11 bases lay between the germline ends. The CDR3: CASSQSDEGYTF. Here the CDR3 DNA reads TGTGCCAGCTCACAATCGGATGAAGGCTACACCTTC.

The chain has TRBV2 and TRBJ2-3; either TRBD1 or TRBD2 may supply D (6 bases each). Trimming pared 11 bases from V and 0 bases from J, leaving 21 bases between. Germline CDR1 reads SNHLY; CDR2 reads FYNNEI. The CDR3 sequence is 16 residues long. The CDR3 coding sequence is TGTGCCGACCCCCAGGGACGGGGGCCTAGCACAGATACGCAGTATTTT. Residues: CADPQGRGPSTDTQYF.

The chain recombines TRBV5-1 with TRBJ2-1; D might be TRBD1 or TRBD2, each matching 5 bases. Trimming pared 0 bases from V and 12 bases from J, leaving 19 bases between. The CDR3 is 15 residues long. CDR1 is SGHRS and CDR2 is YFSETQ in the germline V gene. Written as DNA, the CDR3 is TGCGCCAGCAGCTTGGAAGGGGCCGGGATAAGTGGGCAGTTCTTC. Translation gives CASSLEGAGISGQFF.

The CDR3 DNA follows: TGCGCCAGCAGCCAAGTTCCGTCGGGGGGGAGTAAAGAGACCCAGTACTTC. Amino acid sequence: CASSQVPSGGSKETQYF. This chain links TRBV4-1 with TRBJ2-5; 8 bases map to TRBD2. The germline CDR1 and CDR2 sequences are MGHRA and YSYEKL. J was trimmed by 3 bases and V by 1 base; bases with no gene match: 10. The CDR3 sequence is 17 residues long.

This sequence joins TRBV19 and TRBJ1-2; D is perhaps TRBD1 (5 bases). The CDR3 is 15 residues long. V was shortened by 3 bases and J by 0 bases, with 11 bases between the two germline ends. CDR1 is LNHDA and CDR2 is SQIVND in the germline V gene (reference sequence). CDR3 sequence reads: CASSIYPGTNYGYTF. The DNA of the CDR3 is TGTGCCAGTAGTATTTATCCAGGGACTAACTATGGCTACACCTTC.

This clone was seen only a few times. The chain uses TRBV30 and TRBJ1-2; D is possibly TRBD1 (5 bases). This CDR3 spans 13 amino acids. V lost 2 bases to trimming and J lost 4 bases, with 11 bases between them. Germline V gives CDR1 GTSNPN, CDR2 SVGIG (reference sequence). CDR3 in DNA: TGTGCCTGGAGTATCTCCAGGGCCTATGGCTACACCTTC. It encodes CAWSISRAYGYTF.

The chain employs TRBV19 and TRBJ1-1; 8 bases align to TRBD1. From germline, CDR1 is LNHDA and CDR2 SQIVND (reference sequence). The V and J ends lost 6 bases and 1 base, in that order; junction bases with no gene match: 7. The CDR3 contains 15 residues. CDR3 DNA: TGTGCCAGTAGAAAAACGACAGGGGCGAACACTGAAGCTTTCTTT. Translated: CASRKTTGANTEAFF.

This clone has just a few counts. The CDR3 region has the DNA TGCGCCAGCAGCTTGGAAGCAGGGGTGGAGACCCAGTACTTC. Amino acid sequence: CASSLEAGVETQYF. V and J are TRBV5-1 and TRBJ2-5; TRBD1 is a possible D gene (6 bases). The germline gives CDR1 SGHRS, CDR2 YFSETQ. This CDR3 is 14 amino acids long. The V end lost 0 bases, the J end lost 5 bases, and 11 bases lay between the germline ends.